Included here is one T cell receptor beta chain sequence, with context. Its specificity is unknown. Trimming removed 2 bases from V and 3 bases from J; junction bases left unmatched: 0. This CDR3 contains 14 residues. Germline-derived CDR1 and CDR2 are MNHEY and SVGAGI. This sample was taken from a study of T-cell memory formation after mild COVID-19. As for the study in general: Across donors, TCR clusters were largely donor specific.

Study observations and caveats: Pre-infection memory already had some responding clones, implying cross-reactive memory joined. Researchers could not confirm that second-wave clones peaking on day 37 targeted SARS-CoV-2.

TCRalpha and TCRbeta libraries used 5'RACE with constant-segment primers and UMIs. TCRdb used MiXCR to reprocess the 5' RACE reads, holding one entry per CDR3 protein. Altogether almost 35,000 distinct CDR3 sequences are present, approximately 8.3% being singletons, with the ten largest covering about 32%. The chain joins TRBV6-5 to TRBJ2-3; 9 nucleotides agree with TRBD1. This sequence originates from a man aged 18-30 years who had mild COVID-19 (a few samples of this study predate the infection). Cell type and time point are not known. Sequenced: PBMCs or a T cell subset sorted from them (not recorded which). The CDR3 loop reads CASSYGTGTDTQYF. The CDR3 DNA reads TGTGCCAGCAGTTACGGGACAGGGACAGATACGCAGTATTTT.